The T cell receptor (beta chain) under discussion was sequenced for a study of T cells expressing NK-cell markers. About the research overall: Sorted CD3+CD56+NKG2C+, CD3+CD56+NKG2C- and CD3+CD56-NKG2C+ T cells supplied TCR beta repertoires.

Beta-chain TCR cDNA was generated via 5'RACE template switching with UMIs. For each CDR3 protein, TCRdb gives one entry from its re-call of the 5' RACE reads, without DNA. The record lists approximately 550,000 distinct CDR3 sequences, of which the ten most abundant hold approximately 3.6%. Of note for this clonotype: Its antigen is still unknown.

Study-wide points: No clear determination of HCMV specificity was made for expanded NKG2C+ T cell clones. Dominant NKG2C+ clonotypes were found to form roughly 1.0-7.5% of CD8+ T cells in 5 or 6 donors.

The CDR3 loop spans 13 amino acids. Sequences were obtained from blood T cells: a sorted CD56 or NKG2C T cell subset, CD4+ or CD8+ T cells, or bulk PBMC T cells (not recorded which). The chain couples TRBV12-3 or TRBV12-4 to TRBJ1-1; TCRdb's D gene call, TRBD1, goes unchecked for lack of DNA. The sequence came from a man between 18 and 29 years old in good health. CDR3 protein: CASSADRLTEAFF.